These T cell receptor beta chains were read from a single sample in a study of CD8+ T cells in alopecia areata. Profiled with immunoSEQ multiplex PCR; TCRdb holds only in-frame clones, not every one. The sample shows roughly 180,000 clones, about 55% of them seen only once. The sequencing here drew on CD8+ T cells sorted from blood, taken at week 24, from a patient treated with tofacitinib. The receptor set was obtained from a human donor with alopecia areata. CDR3s include the opening cysteine and the closing phenylalanine or tryptophan.

V gene: TRBV27
J gene: TRBJ2-1
CDR3 protein: CASRAGGQYNEQFF

V gene: TRBV7-9
J gene: TRBJ2-1
CDR3 protein: CATKKGGGRTEQFF

V gene: TRBV6-6
J gene: TRBJ2-3
CDR3 protein: CASHPRGGTDTQYF

V gene: TRBV7-9
J gene: TRBJ1-5
CDR3 protein: CASSRQVNQPQHF

V gene: TRBV27
J gene: TRBJ2-7
CDR3 protein: CASSYSLRDRDYEQYF

V gene: TRBV27
J gene: TRBJ1-1
CDR3 protein: CASSFGAEAFF

V gene: TRBV9
J gene: TRBJ2-2
CDR3 protein: CASSVGLAGSTGELFF

V gene: TRBV7-8
J gene: TRBJ2-7
CDR3 protein: CASSLVMGQGTDEQYF

V gene: TRBV9
J gene: TRBJ2-5
CDR3 protein: CASSVGGGPQYF

V gene: TRBV18
J gene: TRBJ1-4
CDR3 protein: CASSPAGLDEKLFF

V gene: TRBV29-1
J gene: TRBJ2-7
CDR3 protein: CSVERGQGGEQYF

V gene: TRBV7-9
J gene: TRBJ1-6
CDR3 protein: CASSTGVYNSPLHF

V gene: TRBV5-4
J gene: TRBJ1-1
CDR3 protein: CASSLEGEAFF

V gene: TRBV11-3
J gene: TRBJ1-1
CDR3 protein: CASSYGQGGTEAFF